The 20 T cell receptor beta chains listed next were all sequenced from one sample in a study of blood T cells in healthy people across ages. A second PCR, run for about 7 to 11 cycles, used a sample-barcoded 5' primer plus a J-beta primer mix. In TCRdb, the 5' RACE reads were re-called with MiXCR into one record per CDR3 protein. In the table there are some 760,000 distinct CDR3 sequences, 25% of which are singletons. The sample also formed part of further work on T cells of mothers and their children.

The sample consisted of blood. These TCRs come from a boy aged 5 to 17 in good health.

This clonotype occurred many times. The gene calls are TRBV29-1 and TRBJ2-7; D not certain. Germline values: CDR1 SQVTM, CDR2 ANQGSEA. V shed 0 bases and J shed 4 bases, with 10 bases lying between them. The CDR3 runs 13 residues. In DNA form, the CDR3 reads TGCAGCGTTGAAGATTTGGGCAGTTACGAGCAGTACTTC. Translation: CSVEDLGSYEQYF.

The V call is TRBV28, the J call TRBJ2-7; possibly TRBD1 for D (6 bases). Germline V lookup: CDR1 MDHEN, CDR2 SYDVKM. The CDR3 runs to 14 residues. V lost 3 bases to trimming and J lost 3 bases, with 12 bases between them. The DNA for the CDR3 is TGTGCCAGCAGTTTGCCAGGGACAAACTACGAGCAGTACTTC. The encoded protein is CASSLPGTNYEQYF.

The rearrangement uses TRBV29-1 and TRBJ2-2; D is possibly TRBD1 (6 bases). CDR3 length: 14 amino acids. Trimming stripped 7 bases from V and 2 bases from J, with 14 bases between. Germline CDR1 is SQVTM and CDR2 is ANQGSEA. CDR3 region: CSAQKTGNTGELFF. The CDR3 nucleotides read TGCAGCGCACAGAAGACAGGAAACACCGGGGAGCTGTTTTTT.

The CDR3 DNA is TGCGCCAGCAGTTCCCATTGGGGCACAGATACGCAGTATTTT. Translation gives CASSSHWGTDTQYF. V usage is TRBV5-1 and J usage is TRBJ2-3; unclear D gene. The CDR3 is made up of 14 amino acids. The germline V and J ends were trimmed by 5 bases and 1 base, with 11 bases remaining between them. Germline V gene sequence: CDR1 SGHRS, CDR2 YFSETQ. Filled out from reference TRBV5-1 and TRBJ2-3, the complete variable domain reads KAGVTQTPRYLIKTRGQQVTLSCSPISGHRSVSWYQQTPGQGLQFLFEYFSETQRNKGNFPGRFSGRQFSNSRSEMNVSTLELGDSALYLCASSSHWGTDTQYFGPGTRLTVL.

The sample holds many counts of this clonotype. The genes are TRBV3-1 and TRBJ2-5, with a weak D call TRBD2 (5 bases). Germline V gives CDR1 LGHDT, CDR2 YNNKEL (reference sequence). Trimming removed 0 bases at V and 5 bases at J, with 10 bases between. There are 14 residues in the CDR3. CDR3 DNA: TGTGCCAGCAGCCAAGATGCGGGTGAGGAGACCCAGTACTTC. This codes for CASSQDAGEETQYF.

In this sample, this clonotype turned up a few times. The chain recombines TRBV7-9 with TRBJ1-1, with TRBD1 matching 9 bases. V trimming: 1 base; J trimming: 5 bases; junction bases outside the gene matches: 5. The germline CDR1 and CDR2 sequences are SEHNR and FQNEAQ (reference sequence). This CDR3 is 15 amino acids long. The CDR3, as DNA: TGTGCCAGCAGCTTAGGGGGACAGGGAGGGACTGAAGCTTTCTTT. Translating it yields CASSLGGQGGTEAFF.

Only a few counts were recorded for this clonotype. The chain couples TRBV6-1 to TRBJ2-5, with D tentatively TRBD1 (6 bases). Trimming cost V 5 bases and J 4 bases, with 14 bases left between them. CDR1 is MNHNS and CDR2 is SASEGT in the germline V gene. The CDR3 spans 14 residues. The chain's CDR3 is CASSPRGSGETQYF. CDR3 sequence (DNA): TGTGCCAGCAGTCCAAGGGGGTCGGGAGAGACCCAGTACTTC.

The chain links TRBV7-9 to TRBJ2-6; D may correspond to TRBD1 or TRBD2 (5 bases each). Per the germline V gene, CDR1 is SEHNR and CDR2 is FQNEAQ (reference sequence). Trimming took off 4 bases at V and 0 bases at J, with 16 bases between the two ends. CDR3 size: 18 residues. The CDR3, as DNA: TGTGCCAGCAGCTCGCCGGGACCGCGAGACTCTGGGGCCAACGTCCTGACTTTC. It codes for CASSSPGPRDSGANVLTF.

The V call is TRBV11-2, the J call TRBJ2-4, with TRBD2 matching over 7 bases. This CDR3 region has 13 residues. Losses at the gene ends were 6 bases for V and 7 bases for J; bases not matched to a gene: 6. The germline V gene has CDR1 SGHAT and CDR2 FQNNGV. The CDR3 sequence: CASSIGLVNIQYF. CDR3 coding DNA: TGTGCCAGCAGTATTGGACTAGTTAACATTCAGTACTTC.

This clonotype was counted between two and nine times. The chain employs TRBV28 and TRBJ1-2; D remains unclear. Germline lookup yields CDR1 MDHEN and CDR2 SYDVKM. Deletions cut 3 bases from V and 4 bases from J, with 6 bases between. This CDR3 has 12 residues. CDR3 region: CASSFEAYGYTF. The CDR3 DNA reads TGTGCCAGCAGTTTCGAAGCCTATGGCTACACCTTC.

A few counts support this clonotype. This chain uses TRBV28 with TRBJ2-3; 7 bases map to TRBD2. Germline assignment: CDR1 MDHEN and CDR2 SYDVKM. CDR3 size: 14 residues. The V and J ends lost 7 bases and 3 bases, in that order; junction bases with no gene match: 7. The chain's CDR3 is CASITGLGTDTQYF. The CDR3 region has the DNA TGTGCCAGCATCACCGGACTAGGGACAGATACGCAGTATTTT.

This clonotype occurred a few times. The V and J genes are TRBV6-6 and TRBJ2-5; maybe TRBD1 (5 bases). V was clipped by 6 bases and J by 1 base, with 15 bases between them. The germline CDR1 and CDR2 sequences are MNHNY and SVGAGI (reference sequence). The CDR3 extends over 15 amino acids. CDR3 bases: TGTGCCAGCAGCCGCGACAGCGACCTCCAAGAGACCCAGTACTTC. Its protein product is CASSRDSDLQETQYF.

The chain recombines TRBV9 with TRBJ2-3; 8 bases align to TRBD1. V was clipped by 4 bases and J by 2 bases; unmatched bases: 9. Germline V gene sequence: CDR1 SGDLS, CDR2 YYNGEE. This CDR3 is 16 amino acids long. CDR3 sequence (DNA): TGTGCCAGCAGCCCCGACCCAGGGGGCTTCACAGATACGCAGTATTTT. Amino acid sequence: CASSPDPGGFTDTQYF.

V usage is TRBV29-1 and J usage is TRBJ1-1, with D hard to call. Germline lookup yields CDR1 SQVTM and CDR2 ANQGSEA. Trimming took 4 bases from V and 1 from J, leaving 4 bases between them. The CDR3 covers 11 residues. In DNA form, the CDR3 reads TGCAGCGTTGGACCGAACACTGAAGCTTTCTTT. Translating gives CSVGPNTEAFF.

The rearrangement links TRBV24-1 to TRBJ2-5; 13 nucleotides line up with TRBD2. The V gene end was trimmed by 4 bases and the J gene end by 1 base; junction bases not matched to a gene: 8. This CDR3 spans 18 amino acids. From germline, CDR1 is KGHDR and CDR2 SFDVKD. The CDR3, as DNA: TGTGCCACCAGTGACAAAAGGCGACTAGCGGGGGGCCAAGAGACCCAGTACTTC. As protein: CATSDKRRLAGGQETQYF.

This clonotype has more than one count but fewer than ten. V usage is TRBV6-2 or TRBV6-3 and J usage is TRBJ2-5; D not certain. The end of the DNA aligns better with TRBJ2-1, so the J call may be wrong. This CDR3 contains 11 residues. Germline CDR1 MNHEY, CDR2 SVGEGT. This chain's CDR3 is CASSSATAQFF. CDR3 nucleotides: TGTGCCAGCAGCTCAGCTACCGCGCAGTTCTTC.

This clonotype was seen a few times. V usage is TRBV7-2 and J usage is TRBJ2-5, with 8 nucleotides matching TRBD1. The J call may be wrong; the DNA end is better matched by TRBJ2-1. Germline V gene lookup returns CDR1 SGHTA and CDR2 FQGNSA. This CDR3 comprises 14 residues. CDR3 region: CASSKDREYNEQFF. The CDR3 DNA reads as TGTGCCAGCAGCAAGGACAGGGAATACAATGAGCAGTTCTTC.

In its sample, this clonotype was seen a few times. The V call is TRBV18, the J call TRBJ2-6; 10 bases map to TRBD2. This CDR3 region has 19 residues. Germline trimming cut 2 bases from V and 3 bases from J; bases unmatched to any gene: 10. Germline V CDR1 and CDR2: KGHSH, LQKENI. The CDR3 here is CASSPTGLAGAFGANVLTF. CDR3 nucleotide sequence: TGTGCCAGCTCACCAACCGGGCTAGCGGGAGCTTTTGGGGCCAACGTCCTGACTTTC.

This clonotype was seen more than once but under ten times. V is TRBV12-3 or TRBV12-4 and J is TRBJ2-1, with D perhaps matching TRBD2 (6 bases). V was shortened by 3 bases and J by 3 bases, with 12 bases between the two germline ends. The CDR3 totals 15 residues. CDR3 amino acids: CASSFRTTYYNEQFF. For the CDR3, the DNA is TGTGCCAGCAGTTTCCGGACTACCTACTACAATGAGCAGTTCTTC.

The V gene is TRBV2, the J gene TRBJ1-5; D is unclear. This CDR3 has 14 residues. Trimming pared 6 bases from V and 6 bases from J, leaving 15 bases between. Germline values: CDR1 SNHLY, CDR2 FYNNEI. CDR3: CASRSGLLGQPQHF. The CDR3 nucleotides are TGTGCCAGCAGGTCAGGCCTCCTCGGTCAGCCCCAGCATTTT.